The source of this TCR beta chain is a study of blood T cell repertoires in COVID-19. This CDR3 comprises 14 residues. Germline values: CDR1 SNHLY, CDR2 FYNNEI. The V end was cut by 4 bases, the J end by 6 bases, with 12 bases between. Participant age was roughly 18 to 95 years, and participants resided in roughly 25 US areas. The repertoire was sequenced with immunoSEQ multiplex PCR; TCRdb's copy has only in-frame clones and lacks some. The sample has around 160,000 clones, roughly nine tenths seen once; the top ten hold about 4.1%. This clonotype was sampled from a middle-aged woman who had been exposed to COVID-19. Sequenced input: PBMCs or T cells enriched from blood (not recorded which). This chain links TRBV2 with TRBJ2-2; D gene unclear. The CDR3 is CASSVSAVAGELFF. CDR3 nucleotides: TGTGCCAGCAGTGTGTCCGCGGTCGCCGGGGAGCTGTTTTTT.